This T cell receptor beta chain emerged from a study of cytomegalovirus exposure and HLA in healthy donors. Primers: 60 Vbeta forward and 13 Jbeta reverse. Per the study methods: It was a later analysis that counted 83 million or so unique TCR beta chains, of which approximately 11 million were shared. The data were produced by immunoSEQ multiplex PCR, yet TCRdb's version contains in-frame clones alone and is incomplete. V, J and clone size derive from that table, while D and trimming were established from the DNA sequence. The sample comprises 150,000 to 200,000 clones, roughly 87% of which are singletons, and less than 2% rests with the top ten. The length of the CDR3 is 14 residues. With 5 bases removed from V and 4 bases from J, the gap between germline ends came to 14 bases. Per the germline V gene, CDR1 is SGHTA and CDR2 is FQGNSA. Findings of the study overall: Most subjects' HLA-A and HLA-B alleles were reportedly predicted from TCR beta sequences.

Notes on this clone: Its antigen is still unknown. The same CDR3 also results from other DNA sequences found in this sample.

V is TRBV7-2 and J is TRBJ2-5; D perhaps matches TRBD2 (6 bases). The receptor's source is a man between 40 and 49 years old in good health and CMV-seronegative. Source material: PBMCs. CDR3 DNA: TGTGCCAGCAGCCCCGGGCAGGGAGGAGAGACCCAGTACTTC. Protein product: CASSPGQGGETQYF. Complete variable domain (other parts from reference TRBV7-2 and TRBJ2-5): GAGVSQSPSNKVTEKGKDVELRCDPISGHTALYWYRQSLGQGLEFLIYFQGNSAPDKSGLPSDRFSAERTGGSVSTLTIQRTQQEDSAVYLCASSPGQGGETQYFGPGTRLLVL.